The 30 T cell receptor beta chains in this list originate from one sample, sequenced in a study of beta chain features in type 1 diabetes listed by TCRdb under 2018. General conclusions and limits of the study: Type 1 diabetes patients showed a moderate but significant shortening of TCRB CDR3 length in all four CD4+ subsets.

The antigens of these receptors remain unknown. Libraries were prepared through the immunoSEQ multiplex PCR assay. The High Capacity cDNA Reverse Transcription Kit was used to reverse transcribe all of the isolated RNA, meaning that expressed TCRB transcripts were what got sequenced. This is the immuneACCESS table as TCRdb keeps it, with only in-frame sequences that have V and J called. A part of the clones is gone; compared with another copy, unresolved V genes explain less than half, and the rest is unexplained. This sample has a few hundred thousand clones in its table, and approximately 15% of those were observed once. The ten largest clones take up roughly 0.02% of the sample. Source material: naive CD4+ T cells from blood. The sample's cell subset or site label, decoded: true naive CD4+ T cells. The receptors originated from a man aged 25-45 years with type 1 diabetes.

This clone was recorded only once. The chain couples TRBV5-1 to TRBJ2-7; TRBD2 is a possible D gene (5 bases). This CDR3 has 14 residues. Germline V gene lookup returns CDR1 SGHRS and CDR2 YFSETQ. V was pared by 0 bases and J by 2 bases, with 9 bases between. CDR3 amino acids: CASSLGTHAYEQYF. The CDR3 DNA follows: TGCGCCAGCAGCTTGGGGACTCATGCCTACGAGCAGTACTTC.

The gene calls are TRBV6-5 and TRBJ1-1, with a tentative D call TRBD1 (6 bases). The CDR3 consists of 15 residues. Germline V gene sequence: CDR1 MNHEY, CDR2 SVGAGI. Trimming took 7 bases from V and 0 from J, leaving 15 bases between them. CDR3 residues: CASNDAGQLNTEAFF. In DNA form, the CDR3 reads TGTGCCAGCAACGACGCTGGACAGCTGAACACTGAAGCTTTCTTT.

The chain joins TRBV7-2 to TRBJ2-7, with 8 bases that match TRBD2. CDR1 is SGHTA and CDR2 is FQGNSA in the germline V gene. The ends lost 5 bases at V and 1 base at J; junction bases unmatched: 4. The CDR3 is made up of 14 amino acids. The CDR3 DNA follows: TGTGCCAGCAGCCACACTAGCGGTTCCTACGAGCAGTACTTC. The encoded protein is CASSHTSGSYEQYF.

The chain joins TRBV6-4 to TRBJ2-6; TRBD1 aligns across 7 bases. Germline assignment: CDR1 MRHNA and CDR2 SNTAGT. The ends lost 5 bases at V and 0 bases at J; junction bases unmatched: 1. The CDR3 has 15 residues. CDR3 sequence reads: CASSPGGSGANVLTF. The CDR3 DNA is TGTGCCAGCAGTCCAGGGGGCTCTGGGGCCAACGTCCTGACTTTC.

This clone was detected only a few times. This chain uses TRBV25-1 with TRBJ1-2; the D gene is possibly TRBD1 (5 bases). CDR3 size: 13 residues. V was clipped by 5 bases and J by 3 bases, with 10 bases between them. Germline CDR1 MGHDK, CDR2 SYGVNS. In DNA, the CDR3 is TGTGCCAGCAGTCTGGGGGAGGACTATGGCTACACCTTC. Residues: CASSLGEDYGYTF.

This clone was detected only a few times. Other DNA sequences in the same sample also yield this CDR3. This chain uses TRBV30 with TRBJ1-2, with 7 positions matching TRBD1. V shed 0 bases and J 3 bases; nucleotides not matched to a gene: 1. CDR1 and CDR2 from the germline V gene are GTSNPN and SVGIG (reference sequence). The CDR3 is 13 amino acids. The CDR3 DNA reads as TGTGCCTGGAGTGTCGGGACAGACTATGGCTACACCTTC. Protein sequence: CAWSVGTDYGYTF. Looking up the rest from reference TRBV30 and TRBJ1-2 gives the full variable domain: SQTIHQWPATLVQPVGSPLSLECTVEGTSNPNLYWYRQAAGRGLQLLFYSVGIGQISSEVPQNLSASRPQDRQFILSSKKLLLSDSGFYLCAWSVGTDYGYTFGSGTRLTVV.

This clone has only a few counts. The rearrangement links TRBV7-9 to TRBJ1-2; D unclear. Per the germline V gene, CDR1 is SEHNR and CDR2 is FQNEAQ (reference sequence). V was pared by 4 bases and J by 0 bases, with 6 bases between. The CDR3 totals 13 residues. CDR3 protein: CASSSNSNYGYTF. For the CDR3, the DNA is TGTGCCAGCAGCTCGAACTCTAACTATGGCTACACCTTC.

The J gene is TRBJ1-6, the V gene TRBV27; D is unclear. Trimming took off 5 bases at V and 15 bases at J, with 23 bases between the two ends. Per germline, CDR1 MNHEY and CDR2 SMNVEV (reference sequence). The length of the CDR3 is 15 residues. CDR3 in DNA: TGTGCCAGCAGTGGAACCGGGAGACAAGGTGTGTTCCTCCACTTT. It yields the protein CASSGTGRQGVFLHF.

This clone was counted between two and nine times. The chain couples TRBV6-5 to TRBJ2-1, with TRBD1 identical over 10 bases. Germline lookup yields CDR1 MNHEY and CDR2 SVGAGI. The CDR3 has 13 amino acids. The V segment lost 8 bases and the J segment 7 bases; nucleotides outside the gene matches: 5. The CDR3 loop reads CASARDRGNEQFF. Here the CDR3 DNA reads TGTGCCAGCGCGCGGGACAGGGGTAATGAGCAGTTCTTC.

The chain joins TRBV9 to TRBJ1-1; D unclear. Germline V CDR1 and CDR2: SGDLS, YYNGEE. CDR3 length: 13 residues. Trimming stripped 0 bases from V and 5 bases from J, with 8 bases between. For the CDR3, the DNA is TGTGCCAGCAGCGTAGGGCCGAGGACTGAAGCTTTCTTT. Translation: CASSVGPRTEAFF.

There are a few counts of this clone. This rearrangement joins TRBV9 to TRBJ2-3, with 7 bases identical to TRBD1. This CDR3 is 16 amino acids long. Germline V gives CDR1 SGDLS, CDR2 YYNGEE. The junction had 10 bases not matched to a gene; V was cut back by 4 bases and J by 2 bases. The CDR3 DNA follows: TGTGCCAGCAGCCTAGGAGTGACAGGGAACACAGATACGCAGTATTTT. This encodes CASSLGVTGNTDTQYF. Looking up the rest from reference TRBV9 and TRBJ2-3 gives the full variable domain: DSGVTQTPKHLITATGQRVTLRCSPRSGDLSVYWYQQSLDQGLQFLIQYYNGEERAKGNILERFSAQQFPDLHSELNLSSLELGDSALYFCASSLGVTGNTDTQYFGPGTRLTVL.

This clone appeared a few times. The rearrangement uses TRBV5-1 and TRBJ2-7; tentative D call: TRBD1 (6 bases). CDR3 length equals 19 residues. V lost 3 bases to trimming and J lost 3 bases, with 28 bases between them. Germline V gives CDR1 SGHRS, CDR2 YFSETQ. CDR3 in amino acids: CASSSSVGGYSLPLYEQYF. The DNA of the CDR3 is TGCGCCAGCAGCTCGTCCGTAGGGGGATACTCCTTACCCCTCTACGAGCAGTACTTC. The full variable domain, in which reference TRBV5-1 and TRBJ2-7 provide the parts outside the CDR3, is KAGVTQTPRYLIKTRGQQVTLSCSPISGHRSVSWYQQTPGQGLQFLFEYFSETQRNKGNFPGRFSGRQFSNSRSEMNVSTLELGDSALYLCASSSSVGGYSLPLYEQYFGPGTRLTVT.

This chain links TRBV2 with TRBJ1-1; a weak D match, TRBD1 (6 bases). The germline CDR1 and CDR2 sequences are SNHLY and FYNNEI. The V and J ends lost 3 bases and 5 bases respectively, with 13 bases between them. CDR3 length: 14 amino acids. CDR3 sequence: CASSDVQGGTEAFF. The DNA of the CDR3 is TGTGCCAGCAGTGATGTACAGGGCGGTACTGAAGCTTTCTTT.

This clone was counted only a few times. The chain combines TRBV4-1 with TRBJ2-2; 13 nucleotides align to TRBD2. There are 17 residues in the CDR3. The germline V gene has CDR1 MGHRA and CDR2 YSYEKL. V gave up 3 bases and J gave up 2 bases; unmatched junction bases: 3. CDR3 in amino acids: CASSQTSGRFNTGELFF. The CDR3 DNA reads as TGCGCCAGCAGCCAGACTAGCGGGAGGTTTAACACCGGGGAGCTGTTTTTT.

This clone occurred a few times. V is TRBV19 and J is TRBJ2-1, with 9 bases lining up with TRBD2. V trimming: 4 bases; J trimming: 3 bases; junction bases outside the gene matches: 4. The CDR3 contains 15 residues. CDR1 is LNHDA and CDR2 is SQIVND in the germline V gene (reference sequence). The CDR3 is CASSSGGANYNEQFF. DNA for the CDR3: TGTGCCAGTAGTAGCGGGGGGGCCAACTACAATGAGCAGTTCTTC.

This clone was observed a few times. The rearrangement links TRBV5-4 to TRBJ2-1, with TRBD2 identical over 7 bases. CDR3 length: 15 amino acids. Per the germline V gene, CDR1 is SGHNT and CDR2 is YYREEE (reference sequence). The ends lost 6 bases at V and 5 bases at J; junction bases unmatched: 11. This CDR3 is CASNQQGRGHNEQFF. DNA of the CDR3: TGTGCCAGCAACCAACAAGGGAGGGGCCACAATGAGCAGTTCTTC.

This clone was detected a few times. V gene TRBV25-1 combines with J gene TRBJ1-5; D not resolved. V lost 2 bases and J lost 3, with 5 bases in between. Germline lookup yields CDR1 MGHDK and CDR2 SYGVNS. The CDR3 covers 13 residues. The CDR3 here is CASSEQDNQPQHF. For the CDR3, the DNA is TGTGCCAGCAGTGAACAGGACAATCAGCCCCAGCATTTT.

This clone was seen a handful of times. The chain has TRBV29-1 and TRBJ1-1; D gene ambiguous. Germline V gene lookup returns CDR1 SQVTM and CDR2 ANQGSEA. CDR3 size: 12 residues. Trimming removed 7 bases from V and 1 base from J, with 10 bases in between. CDR3 DNA sequence: TGCAGCGGCGACACCCAGAACACTGAAGCTTTCTTT. Translated: CSGDTQNTEAFF.

This clone was counted between two and nine times. The rearrangement joins TRBV4-1 to TRBJ2-7; D possibly corresponds to TRBD1 (5 bases). Germline V gene sequence: CDR1 MGHRA, CDR2 YSYEKL. Trimming shortened V by 3 bases and J by 6 bases, and 15 bases separated the two germline ends. The CDR3 has 14 residues. The CDR3 nucleotides read TGCGCCAGCAGCCACCCCCCTCAGGGCCCCGAGCAGTACTTC. Translating gives CASSHPPQGPEQYF.

The chain links TRBV5-1 to TRBJ2-7; 8 nucleotides agree with TRBD1. Per germline, CDR1 SGHRS and CDR2 YFSETQ. CDR3 size: 16 residues. The J segment lost 1 base and the V segment lost 0 bases, leaving 6 bases of the junction unmatched. The CDR3 region is CASSLGGQGASYEQYF. DNA of the CDR3: TGCGCCAGCAGCTTGGGGGGGCAGGGGGCTTCCTACGAGCAGTACTTC. Combining the CDR3 with reference TRBV5-1 and TRBJ2-7 gives the whole variable domain KAGVTQTPRYLIKTRGQQVTLSCSPISGHRSVSWYQQTPGQGLQFLFEYFSETQRNKGNFPGRFSGRQFSNSRSEMNVSTLELGDSALYLCASSLGGQGASYEQYFGPGTRLTVT.

The V call is TRBV7-9, the J call TRBJ1-4; 10 bases fit TRBD1. The V and J ends lost 6 bases and 8 bases, in that order; junction bases with no gene match: 6. The CDR3 has 14 residues. CDR1 is SEHNR and CDR2 is FQNEAQ in the germline V gene (reference sequence). The CDR3 nucleotides are TGTGCCAGCAGGCCGGGACAGGGGTCCGAAAAACTGTTTTTT. Encoded protein: CASRPGQGSEKLFF. Drawing the rest from reference TRBV7-9 and TRBJ1-4, the complete variable domain is DTGVSQNPRHKITKRGQNVTFRCDPISEHNRLYWYRQTLGQGPEFLTYFQNEAQLEKSRLLSDRFSAERPKGSFSTLEIQRTEQGDSAMYLCASRPGQGSEKLFFGSGTQLSVL.

The table lists this clone with a count of one. This sequence joins TRBV29-1 and TRBJ1-1; D may be TRBD1 (5 bases). V shed 3 bases and J shed 5 bases, with 13 bases lying between them. Germline loops: CDR1 SQVTM, CDR2 ANQGSEA. The CDR3 spans 13 residues. DNA for the CDR3: TGCAGCGTTGACTTAGGGGTGAGTACTGAAGCTTTCTTT. Its translation is CSVDLGVSTEAFF.

The V call is TRBV2, the J call TRBJ1-1; D perhaps matches TRBD1 (5 bases). This CDR3 is 14 amino acids long. Germline CDR1 is SNHLY and CDR2 is FYNNEI. V lost 2 bases and J lost 5, with 12 bases in between. The chain's CDR3 is CASSESGALTEAFF. DNA of the CDR3: TGTGCCAGCAGTGAAAGTGGGGCACTTACTGAAGCTTTCTTT.

The CDR3 here is CASSQESSGVTYEQYF. The DNA of the CDR3 is TGCGCCAGCAGCCAAGAATCTAGCGGGGTCACCTACGAGCAGTACTTC. The rearrangement links TRBV4-1 to TRBJ2-7; 9 positions match TRBD2. V shed 0 bases, J shed 2 bases, and the junction held 5 bases outside the gene matches. The V gene's germline CDR1 is MGHRA and CDR2 YSYEKL. This CDR3 is 16 amino acids long.

This clone was found a few times. The J gene is TRBJ1-2, the V gene TRBV4-1; possibly TRBD1 for D (6 bases). Germline CDR1 is MGHRA and CDR2 is YSYEKL. The V and J ends lost 4 bases and 7 bases respectively, with 16 bases between them. This CDR3 spans 14 amino acids. CDR3 sequence: CASSLEEGEGGYTF. The CDR3 region has the DNA TGCGCCAGCAGCCTCGAGGAGGGGGAGGGTGGCTACACCTTC.

V gene TRBV7-8 combines with J gene TRBJ2-3, with TRBD2 as a possible D gene (6 bases). The germline gives CDR1 SGHVS, CDR2 FQNEAQ. This CDR3 spans 16 amino acids. V lost 4 bases, J lost 2 bases, and 16 bases lay in between. CDR3 nucleotides: TGTGCCAGCAGCTCCCAGGCGGCGGGAACCACAGATACGCAGTATTTT. This codes for CASSSQAAGTTDTQYF.

This clone was counted between two and nine times. The rearrangement links TRBV4-1 to TRBJ2-1, with 10 bases identical to TRBD2. Germline CDR1 and CDR2: MGHRA and YSYEKL. The CDR3 is 16 residues long. The trim removed 3 bases at V and 4 bases at J, leaving 6 bases unmatched. CDR3 amino acids: CASSHSAGGRYNEQFF. CDR3 DNA: TGCGCCAGCAGCCACTCAGCGGGGGGGCGGTACAATGAGCAGTTCTTC.

J is TRBJ2-2 and V is TRBV4-1; 7 bases align to TRBD1. CDR3 size: 16 residues. The V gene's germline CDR1 is MGHRA and CDR2 YSYEKL. J lost 1 base, V lost 4 bases, and 6 bases had no gene match. CDR3 sequence reads: CASSLWTGENTGELFF. The CDR3 DNA reads TGCGCCAGCAGCCTATGGACAGGAGAGAACACCGGGGAGCTGTTTTTT.

CDR3 DNA sequence: TGTGCCAGTAGCCTACTTGCCACCTCGTTCGCTGAAGCTTTCTTT. It encodes CASSLLATSFAEAFF. The chain is built from TRBV19 and TRBJ1-1; D uncertain. CDR3 size: 15 residues. Trimming took 6 bases from V and 6 from J, leaving 20 bases between them. In germline, CDR1 is LNHDA, CDR2 SQIVND (reference sequence).

This clone was detected only a few times. The CDR3 spells CASSPGTGVQETQYF. The CDR3 DNA reads as TGTGCCAGCAGCCCAGGGACAGGGGTACAAGAGACCCAGTACTTC. The chain recombines TRBV9 with TRBJ2-5; 10 bases line up with TRBD1. CDR3 length: 15 amino acids. Germline V lookup: CDR1 SGDLS, CDR2 YYNGEE. Trimming removed 4 bases from V and 2 bases from J; junction bases left unmatched: 5.